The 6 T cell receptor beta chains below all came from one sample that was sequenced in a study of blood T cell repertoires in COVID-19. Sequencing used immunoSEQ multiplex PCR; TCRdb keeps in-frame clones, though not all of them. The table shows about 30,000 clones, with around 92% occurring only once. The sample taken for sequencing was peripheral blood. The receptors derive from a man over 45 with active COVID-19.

The CDR3 loop reads CASSLPGVSYNEQFF. The CDR3 DNA sequence: TGCGCCAGCAGCTTACCGGGAGTGTCCTACAATGAGCAGTTCTTC. The chain couples TRBV5-1 to TRBJ2-1; possibly TRBD2 for D (6 bases). The V and J ends lost 2 bases and 1 base respectively, with 10 bases between them. Germline V gene sequence: CDR1 SGHRS, CDR2 YFSETQ. This CDR3 has 15 residues. Full variable domain (remainder filled in from reference TRBV5-1 and TRBJ2-1): KAGVTQTPRYLIKTRGQQVTLSCSPISGHRSVSWYQQTPGQGLQFLFEYFSETQRNKGNFPGRFSGRQFSNSRSEMNVSTLELGDSALYLCASSLPGVSYNEQFFGPGTRLTVL.

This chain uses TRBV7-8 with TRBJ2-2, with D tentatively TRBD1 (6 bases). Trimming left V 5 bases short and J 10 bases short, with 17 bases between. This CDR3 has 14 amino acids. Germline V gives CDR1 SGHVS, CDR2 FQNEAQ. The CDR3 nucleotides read TGTGCCAGCAGCCCAGGGGCGGCTCCGCTGGAGCTGTTTTTT. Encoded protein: CASSPGAAPLELFF.

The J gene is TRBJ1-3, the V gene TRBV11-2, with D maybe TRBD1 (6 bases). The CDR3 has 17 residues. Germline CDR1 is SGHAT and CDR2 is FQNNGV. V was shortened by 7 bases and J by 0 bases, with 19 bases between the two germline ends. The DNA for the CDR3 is TGTGCCAGCACCATAGGGACCCAGGGGTACTCTGGAAACACCATATATTTT. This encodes CASTIGTQGYSGNTIYF.

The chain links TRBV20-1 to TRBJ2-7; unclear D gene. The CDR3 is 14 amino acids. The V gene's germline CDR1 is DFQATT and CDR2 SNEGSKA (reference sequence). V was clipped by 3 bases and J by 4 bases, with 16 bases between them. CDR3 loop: CSASNPSAEYEQYF. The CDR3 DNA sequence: TGCAGTGCTAGTAATCCCTCCGCCGAGTACGAGCAGTACTTC.

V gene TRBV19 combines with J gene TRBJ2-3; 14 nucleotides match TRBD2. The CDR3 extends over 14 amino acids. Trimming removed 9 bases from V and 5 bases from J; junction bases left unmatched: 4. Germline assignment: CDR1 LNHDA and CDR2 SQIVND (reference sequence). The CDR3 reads CASGLAGGLDTQYF. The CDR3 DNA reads TGTGCCAGCGGACTAGCGGGGGGATTAGATACGCAGTATTTT.

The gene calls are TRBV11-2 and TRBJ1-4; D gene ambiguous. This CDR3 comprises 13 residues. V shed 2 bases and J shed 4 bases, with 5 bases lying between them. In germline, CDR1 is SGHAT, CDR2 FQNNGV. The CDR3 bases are TGTGCCAGCAGCTTATCCTTTAATGAAAAACTGTTTTTT. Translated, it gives CASSLSFNEKLFF.